A selection of T cell receptor beta chains follows, all from one sample in a study of T cell clonotyping in hematopoietic cell transplantation. Profiled with immunoSEQ multiplex PCR; TCRdb holds only in-frame clones, not every one. The sample records 46,000 or so clones, around 84% being singletons. This specimen was peripheral blood mononuclear cells, taken before stem cell transplant. The receptors shown here come from a man in his 60s with biphenotypic leukemia. Some clones in this sample may be carry-over from other donors' samples. Both conserved end residues are part of each CDR3. Each record gives: V gene, J gene, CDR3 protein.

TRBV2,TRBJ2-7,CASSVTSGRYEQYF
TRBV28,TRBJ1-2,CASSPPNRGLRYGYTF
TRBV19,TRBJ1-2,CASSAHRAGYGYTF
TRBV28,TRBJ1-2,CASSPSPGGGYGYTF
TRBV11-1,TRBJ2-3,CASRGLGTDTQYF
TRBV5-1,TRBJ2-7,CASSFNPRGSSYEQYF
TRBV6-1,TRBJ1-5,CASIRTGMSNQPQHF
TRBV7-8,TRBJ2-2,CASSLLTSGIGELFF
TRBV19,TRBJ1-1,CASREDWMNTEAFF
TRBV5-8,TRBJ1-5,CASSKTDQPQHF
TRBV5-6,TRBJ1-5,CASSLVGDLQPQHF
TRBV4-2,TRBJ1-1,CASSQVDTEAFF
TRBV28,TRBJ2-1,CASSPVAEGNEQFF
TRBV7-2,TRBJ1-5,CASSFRVTGQPQHF